This T cell receptor (beta chain) was captured in a study of T cell responses to AZD1222 COVID-19 vaccine. A word on this clone: Its specificity is not known.

General study points: It was only a handful of AZD1222 recipients who were seropositive at baseline. The donors showed a predominance of white British ancestry and of females, with possible underestimation of clonal diversity. Repertoire sampling occurred only after the peak T cell response.

Generated by immunoSEQ multiplex PCR, the TCRdb table keeps only in-frame clones and is missing some. This sample yields about 160,000 clones, of which over 75% are seen a single time; approximately 4.3% belongs to the top ten. The CDR3 has 16 amino acids. V gave up 4 bases and J gave up 0 bases; unmatched junction bases: 8. Germline V CDR1 and CDR2: SGHRS, YFSETQ. The sample consisted of peripheral blood, taken 28 days after the second AZD1222 dose. V and J are TRBV5-1 and TRBJ1-1, with 8 bases lining up with TRBD1. This clonotype originated in an adult who received the AZD1222 COVID-19 vaccine. The CDR3 here is CASSPGGAFLNTEAFF. The DNA for the CDR3 is TGCGCCAGCAGCCCAGGGGGCGCTTTCTTGAACACTGAAGCTTTCTTT.